This TCR beta chain is drawn from a study of cytomegalovirus exposure and HLA in healthy donors. The study, taken as a whole, reports: Certain indistinguishable V segments, among them TRBV6-2 and TRBV6-3, were excluded. Most TCR sequences showed up rarely, but some public TCRs showed up in many donors.

V was shortened by 3 bases and J by 7 bases, with 10 bases between the two germline ends. The CDR3 sequence is 13 residues long. Germline V gene data show CDR1 as LGHNA and CDR2 as YSLEER. This clone came up a few times. Its antigen is unidentified. The study ran its PCR with 60 Vbeta and 13 Jbeta primers. Only in-frame clones appear in the TCRdb table, and some are missing; sequencing was by immunoSEQ multiplex PCR. The data hold over 200,000 clones, with about 80% observed a single time. The source is a male donor in good health and CMV-seronegative. Material for sequencing was PBMCs. This rearrangement joins TRBV4-3 to TRBJ2-1; no reliable D call. The chain's CDR3 is CASSHGSPNEQFF. The CDR3 coding sequence is TGCGCCAGCAGCCACGGGTCACCAAATGAGCAGTTCTTC.